The present TCR beta chain was sequenced within a study of STAT5B mutations in CD4+ large granular lymphocyte leukemia. Per the authors' pipeline: Productive clonotypes were detectable down to 2.59 x 10-5 frequency. Libraries were prepared by immunoSEQ multiplex PCR; TCRdb keeps only in-frame clonotypes and omits some of them. V, J and clone size reflect that table, while D and trimming were determined from the DNA. The data contain 48,000 or so clones, roughly 72% of them singletons. V gave up 7 bases and J gave up 9 bases; unmatched junction bases: 19. Germline CDR1 and CDR2: SQVTM and ANQGSEA. The CDR3 is 16 residues long.

The sample comprised CD4+ T cells from blood buffy coats. The receptor comes from a human donor in good health. The genes are TRBV29-1 and TRBJ2-1; 9 bases line up with TRBD2. CDR3: CSAPPLGGGVSGEQFF. In DNA, the CDR3 is TGCAGCGCTCCCCCACTCGGCGGGGGGGTTTCGGGTGAGCAGTTCTTC.